These 13 T cell receptor beta chains were all obtained from the same sample, sequenced in a study of radiation and T cells in renal cell carcinoma. Time point meaning: baseline pretreatment blood. Treatment: 15 Gy SBRT to primary tumor, nephrectomy 4 weeks later. The table came from immunoSEQ multiplex PCR; TCRdb's copy has only in-frame clones and leaves some out. The sample records around 140,000 clones, about 85% being singletons. The material sequenced was blood, taken from a patient whose treatment included radiotherapy and nephrectomy. These receptor sequences come from a woman in her seventies with renal cell carcinoma.

The V gene is TRBV7-8, the J gene TRBJ2-7; 8 nucleotides align to TRBD2. After removal of 5 bases from V and 0 bases from J, the junction contained 9 bases not matched to a gene. Germline-derived CDR1 and CDR2 are SGHVS and FQNEAQ. The CDR3 length is 16 residues. The CDR3 DNA reads as TGTGCCAGCAGCCCCCTGGGGGCGGGGGGCTCCTACGAGCAGTACTTC. Amino acid sequence: CASSPLGAGGSYEQYF.

The chain is built from TRBV5-4 and TRBJ2-1; TRBD1 aligns across 9 bases. V shed 2 bases, J shed 7 bases, and the junction held 7 bases outside the gene matches. The CDR3 extends over 15 amino acids. Germline-derived CDR1 and CDR2 are SGHNT and YYREEE (reference sequence). The CDR3 DNA is TGTGCCAGCAGCTTTGTACAGGGGGCCCGGAATGAGCAGTTCTTC. Protein: CASSFVQGARNEQFF.

The CDR3 reads CASSADRVPSYEQYF. For the CDR3, the DNA is TGTGCCAGCAGCGCCGACAGGGTTCCCTCCTACGAGCAGTACTTC. This chain connects TRBV7-8 to TRBJ2-7; TRBD1 matches 7 bases. Germline V gene lookup returns CDR1 SGHVS and CDR2 FQNEAQ. With V trimmed by 5 bases and J by 0 bases, 7 bases remained unmatched. This CDR3 comprises 15 residues.

The rearrangement uses TRBV14 and TRBJ2-2, with D uncertain. Deletions cut 2 bases from V and 9 bases from J, with 7 bases between. This CDR3 has 12 residues. The germline V gene has CDR1 SGHDN and CDR2 FVKESK. The CDR3 protein is CASSQLHRELFF. In nucleotides, the CDR3 is TGTGCCAGCAGCCAATTACACCGGGAGCTGTTTTTT.

The rearrangement links TRBV7-2 to TRBJ2-7, with D possibly TRBD2 on 5 matching bases. Trimming removed 5 bases from V and 1 base from J, with 12 bases in between. CDR1 and CDR2 from the germline V gene are SGHTA and FQGNSA. The CDR3 consists of 14 residues. The chain's CDR3 is CASSPRGLSYEQYF. In nucleotides, the CDR3 is TGTGCCAGCAGCCCGCGCGGGCTGTCCTACGAGCAGTACTTC.

This CDR3 reads CASRSGLAGYYTGELFF. Here the CDR3 DNA reads TGTGCCAGCAGATCGGGACTAGCGGGATACTACACCGGGGAGCTGTTTTTT. The V and J genes are TRBV28 and TRBJ2-2; 13 positions agree with TRBD2. The germline CDR1 and CDR2 sequences are MDHEN and SYDVKM. Germline trimming cut 6 bases from V and 3 bases from J; bases unmatched to any gene: 7. The CDR3 covers 17 residues.

The chain has TRBV19 and TRBJ1-4; D is possibly TRBD1 (6 bases). In germline, CDR1 is LNHDA, CDR2 SQIVND (reference sequence). Trimming shortened V by 8 bases and J by 8 bases, and 21 bases separated the two germline ends. This CDR3 region has 15 residues. CDR3 region: CASSGPRGGGEKLFF. CDR3 nucleotides: TGTGCCAGTTCCGGACCAAGGGGGGGCGGGGAAAAACTGTTTTTT.

This clone was recorded a few times. This chain links TRBV14 with TRBJ1-1; D ambiguous. The CDR3 loop spans 15 amino acids. The V gene's germline CDR1 is SGHDN and CDR2 FVKESK. Trimming removed 6 bases at V and 0 bases at J, with 14 bases between. The CDR3: CASSPTRSLNTEAFF. DNA of the CDR3: TGTGCCAGCAGTCCTACACGGAGTTTGAACACTGAAGCTTTCTTT. Based on the CDR3 plus reference TRBV14 and TRBJ1-1, the full variable domain is EAGVTQFPSHSVIEKGQTVTLRCDPISGHDNLYWYRRVMGKEIKFLLHFVKESKQDESGMPNNRFLAERTGGTYSTLKVQPAELEDSGVYFCASSPTRSLNTEAFFGQGTRLTVV.

This chain connects TRBV5-4 to TRBJ1-1, with TRBD1 identical over 7 bases. Germline CDR1 reads SGHNT; CDR2 reads YYREEE (reference sequence). V gave up 3 bases and J gave up 2 bases; unmatched junction bases: 7. CDR3 size: 15 residues. The CDR3 DNA reads TGTGCCAGCAGCTCCGGGGGACAGTTCAACACTGAAGCTTTCTTT. Translated, it gives CASSSGGQFNTEAFF.

The genes are TRBV4-1 and TRBJ2-1; 8 bases agree with TRBD2. There are 16 residues in the CDR3. Germline CDR1 MGHRA, CDR2 YSYEKL. The V segment lost 6 bases and the J segment 0 bases; nucleotides outside the gene matches: 7. CDR3: CASSYPGGSSYNEQFF. CDR3 bases: TGCGCCAGCAGTTACCCGGGGGGGAGCTCCTACAATGAGCAGTTCTTC.

A single count supports this clone. The rearrangement uses TRBV7-2 and TRBJ1-2; weak D call: TRBD1 (5 bases). The V end was cut by 2 bases, the J end by 1 base, with 11 bases between. Germline loops: CDR1 SGHTA, CDR2 FQGNSA. This CDR3 region has 15 residues. CDR3 loop: CASSLMGGINYGYTF. The CDR3, as DNA: TGTGCCAGCAGCTTAATGGGGGGGATTAACTATGGCTACACCTTC.

The chain recombines TRBV9 with TRBJ2-1, with no clear D. V gave up 0 bases and J gave up 7 bases, with 11 bases separating them. Germline V gives CDR1 SGDLS, CDR2 YYNGEE. The CDR3 length is 14 residues. This CDR3 reads CASSVGSSLNEQFF. The CDR3 DNA follows: TGTGCCAGCAGCGTAGGAAGTTCCTTAAATGAGCAGTTCTTC.

This clone was seen more than once but under ten times. The J gene is TRBJ1-1, the V gene TRBV20-1; D uncertain. The CDR3 runs to 11 residues. CDR1 DFQATT and CDR2 SNEGSKA come from the germline V gene (reference sequence). V was cut by 6 bases and J by 1 base, with 6 bases left in between. The CDR3 loop is CSAVQNTEAFF. The CDR3, as DNA: TGCAGTGCGGTTCAGAACACTGAAGCTTTCTTT.